This TCR beta chain is from a study of control samples from healthy donors and cancer patients. The V end was cut by 4 bases, the J end by 2 bases, with 13 bases between. CDR3 length: 14 amino acids. Germline assignment: CDR1 SGHNT and CDR2 YYREEE (reference sequence). TCRdb's table, derived via immunoSEQ multiplex PCR, lists solely in-frame clones and lacks some. This table has around 86,000 clones, roughly 90% appearing once. The sequenced material came from PBMCs. V usage is TRBV5-4 and J usage is TRBJ2-7; weak D call: TRBD1 (6 bases). The receptor was isolated from a woman aged 55 to 70 with head and neck cancer. The CDR3 region is CASSVQGTTYEQYF. The CDR3 nucleotides read TGTGCCAGCAGCGTACAGGGAACTACCTACGAGCAGTACTTC.